These T cell receptor beta chains were read from a single sample in a study of T cell responses to AZD1222 COVID-19 vaccine. Sequencing was performed with immunoSEQ multiplex PCR; in TCRdb, only in-frame clones are kept and a portion is missing. The sample consists of about 100,000 clones, around nine tenths of them appearing once. Sequenced material: peripheral blood, taken 28 days after the second dose of the MenACWY control vaccine. These receptors all stem from an adult who received the MenACWY meningococcal vaccine as a control. Each CDR3 is given with its conserved first and last residue. The order of the fields is clone size, J gene, D gene, V gene, CDR3 DNA, CDR3 protein. D genes are given only for firm matches. Size tells how often a clone was seen (once, few, many) or the class of an expanded clone, and some rows leave it out.

>NA|TRBJ1-4|NA|TRBV19
TGTGCCAGTAGTAGATCTTGGGGAAGCGAAAAACTGTTTTTT
CASSRSWGSEKLFF
>few|TRBJ1-5|NA|TRBV3-1/TRBV3-2
TGTGCCAGCAGCCCGGACCTAAATCAGCCCCAGCATTTT
CASSPDLNQPQHF
>NA|TRBJ2-7|NA|TRBV29-1
TGCAGCGTTAAGGACAACTACGAGCAGTACTTC
CSVKDNYEQYF
>NA|TRBJ2-3|NA|TRBV5-1
TGCGCCAGCAGCTTGAGGTCGGCAAGCCTTGGCACAGATACGCAGTATTTT
CASSLRSASLGTDTQYF
>NA|TRBJ2-3|NA|TRBV7-3
TGTGCCAGCAGCCCTCGACCTAGTAGCACAGATACGCAGTATTTT
CASSPRPSSTDTQYF
>NA|TRBJ2-3|TRBD1|TRBV11-1
TGTGCCAGCAGCATCCCGACAGGGGGCTTCACAGATACGCAGTATTTT
CASSIPTGGFTDTQYF
>few|TRBJ2-2|NA|TRBV30
TGTGCCTCGTTATCCGGGCTAGGCCCGCGGACCGGGGAGCTGTTTTTT
CASLSGLGPRTGELFF
>NA|TRBJ2-7|TRBD1|TRBV28
TGTGCCAGCAGTGGGACAGCCCGCTACGAGCAGTACTTC
CASSGTARYEQYF
>NA|TRBJ1-1|NA|TRBV7-9
TGTGCCAGCAGCTTGCAGACCGCGAACACTGAAGCTTTCTTT
CASSLQTANTEAFF
>NA|TRBJ1-5|NA|TRBV3-1/TRBV3-2
TGTGCCAGCAGCTCCCCGGGAGGGGTGACTTATAGCAATCAGCCCCAGCATTTT
CASSSPGGVTYSNQPQHF
>NA|TRBJ1-2|NA|TRBV4-2
TGTGCCAGCAGCCCGGGTCGTCCAGATTATTATGGCTACACCTTC
CASSPGRPDYYGYTF
>NA|TRBJ1-1|TRBD1|TRBV5-1
TGCGCCAGCAGCTTGTTACTTAGCTTCGGGGACAGGGGGCGGGCTGAAGCTTTCTTT
CASSLLLSFGDRGRAEAFF
>few|TRBJ2-5|NA|TRBV5-1
TGCGCCAGCAGCCGAATGGGGGAGACCCAGTACTTC
CASSRMGETQYF
>NA|TRBJ1-2|TRBD1|TRBV6-1
TGTGCCAGCAGTGAGCGGGACAGGGGGCGCCGGGGCTATGGCTACACCTTC
CASSERDRGRRGYGYTF
>once|TRBJ1-4|TRBD1|TRBV11-2
TGTGCCAGCAGCCCGGGACAGGGGGCTTTTGAAAAACTGTTTTTT
CASSPGQGAFEKLFF
>NA|TRBJ1-1|TRBD1|TRBV6-2/TRBV6-3
TGTGCCAGCAGTTTCATCCGGGACAGGGGCATGAACACTGAAGCTTTCTTT
CASSFIRDRGMNTEAFF
>NA|TRBJ2-7|TRBD2|TRBV28
TGTGCCAGCAGTCCGTCCACTAGCGGGTACTACGAGCAGTACTTC
CASSPSTSGYYEQYF
>NA|TRBJ1-2|NA|TRBV7-2
TGTGCCAGCAGCCGGATACCCACCACAGTAAACTATGGCTACACCTTC
CASSRIPTTVNYGYTF
>NA|TRBJ2-5|NA|TRBV6-5
TGTGCCAGCACAGGAGAGACCCAGTACTTC
CASTGETQYF
>once|TRBJ1-4|NA|TRBV30
TGTGCCTGGTCTGGGTCAACTAATGAAAAACTGTTTTTT
CAWSGSTNEKLFF
>NA|TRBJ2-7|NA|TRBV19
TGTGCCAGTAGTATTTTGGGGGCGCGGGATCCCGAGCAGTACTTC
CASSILGARDPEQYF
>NA|TRBJ2-7|NA|TRBV6-1
TGTGCCAGCAGTGACACCGGGACATCTCGAGATTACTTC
CASSDTGTSRDYF
>NA|TRBJ1-1|TRBD1|TRBV11-2
TGTGCCAGCAGCTGGGCCGGACAGGCAGGTGAAGCTTTCTTT
CASSWAGQAGEAFF
>NA|TRBJ1-2|NA|TRBV7-9
TGTGCCAGCAGCCTCAGGGGAGACTATGGCTACACCTTC
CASSLRGDYGYTF
>NA|TRBJ1-2|NA|TRBV30
TGTGCCTGGAGTGCCCAGGGAGATGGCTACACCTTC
CAWSAQGDGYTF
>NA|TRBJ1-1|NA|TRBV6-2/TRBV6-3
TGTGCCAGCAGTGGATGGCTAGGCGTCACTGAAGCTTTCTTT
CASSGWLGVTEAFF
>NA|TRBJ1-5|NA|TRBV2
TGTGCCAGCAGTGAAGCCGACAGGCTGCCCCAGCATTTT
CASSEADRLPQHF
>NA|TRBJ1-2|TRBD1|TRBV29-1
TGCAGCGTTGAATCTGACAGGGAAGGCAATGGCTACACCTTC
CSVESDREGNGYTF
>NA|TRBJ1-5|NA|TRBV19
TGTGCCAGTAGTATCTCGGGGGCAAAGCTAAATCAGCCCCAGCATTTT
CASSISGAKLNQPQHF
>NA|TRBJ2-2|TRBD2|TRBV15
TGTGCCACCAGCAGGCAGCCTAGCGGAGCAAACACCGGGGAGCTGTTTTTT
CATSRQPSGANTGELFF
>NA|TRBJ2-5|NA|TRBV27
TGTGCCAGCAGTGGGGCGGAGGAGACCCAGTACTTC
CASSGAEETQYF
>once|TRBJ2-1|NA|TRBV24-1
TGTGCCACCAGTGATTTAAGGGCTGAGCAGTTCTTC
CATSDLRAEQFF
>NA|TRBJ2-1|NA|TRBV6-1
TGTGCCAGCAGTGAAGCAAGACTAGGAAAGCAGTTCTTC
CASSEARLGKQFF
>NA|TRBJ1-6|TRBD1|TRBV4-3
TGCGCCAGCAGCCAAGAGACAGGGATTTTGGATTCACCCCTCCACTTT
CASSQETGILDSPLHF
>NA|TRBJ1-1|TRBD1|TRBV2
TGTGCCAGCAGATTATTGGCAGGGGGTAGTACTGAAGCTTTCTTT
CASRLLAGGSTEAFF
>NA|TRBJ1-4|NA|TRBV7-8
TGTGCCAGCAGCTTATCGGGTGGAGGAAAACTGTTTTTT
CASSLSGGGKLFF
>NA|TRBJ2-3|NA|TRBV6-5
TGTGCCAGCAGTTACCCTAGCACAGATACGCAGTATTTT
CASSYPSTDTQYF